The T cell receptor (beta chain) described here comes from a study of OX40 agonist ivuxolimab in advanced cancers. On the study more broadly: Ivuxolimab, which is an agonistic anti-OX40 (CD134) antibody, was administered to the patients. Three patients, one with hepatocellular carcinoma and two with cutaneous melanoma, achieved partial responses. It was permissible to have had prior anti-PD-1, anti-PD-L1 or anti-CTLA-4 therapy, and about 40% had some.

Produced via immunoSEQ multiplex PCR; TCRdb's table is partial and in-frame only. The table shows 65,000 to 90,000 clones, with roughly 88% occurring only once. The ends were cut back, 1 base at V and 6 bases at J, with 14 bases in the middle. From germline, CDR1 is SNHLY and CDR2 FYNNEI. The CDR3 is 15 amino acids. The TCR was taken from an adult with an advanced solid tumor such as melanoma, head and neck, liver or kidney cancer. Sample: CD4+ or CD8+ T cells sorted from blood, taken in a trial of the OX40 agonist ivuxolimab. The chain is built from TRBV2 and TRBJ2-3; D possibly corresponds to TRBD2 (7 bases). CDR3 amino acids: CASSEVGGGEDTQYF. CDR3 DNA sequence: TGTGCCAGCAGTGAAGTGGGGGGGGGCGAGGATACGCAGTATTTT.